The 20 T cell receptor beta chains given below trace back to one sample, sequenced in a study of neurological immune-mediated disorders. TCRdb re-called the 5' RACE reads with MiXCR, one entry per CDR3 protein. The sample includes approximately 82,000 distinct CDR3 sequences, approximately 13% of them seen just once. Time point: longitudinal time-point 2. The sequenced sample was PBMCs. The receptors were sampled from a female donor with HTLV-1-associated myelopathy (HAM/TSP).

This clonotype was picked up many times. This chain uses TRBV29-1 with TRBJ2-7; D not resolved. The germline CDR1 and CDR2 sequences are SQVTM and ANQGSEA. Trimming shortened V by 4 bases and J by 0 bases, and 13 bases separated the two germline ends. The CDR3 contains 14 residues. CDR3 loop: CSVVGSSPSYEQYF. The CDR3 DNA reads TGCAGCGTTGTGGGGTCGAGCCCCTCCTACGAGCAGTACTTC.

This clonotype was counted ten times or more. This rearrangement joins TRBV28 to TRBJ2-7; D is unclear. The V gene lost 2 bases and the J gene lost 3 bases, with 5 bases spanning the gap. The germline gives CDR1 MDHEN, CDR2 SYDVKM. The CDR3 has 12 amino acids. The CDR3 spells CASSLKGYEQYF. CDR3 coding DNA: TGTGCCAGCAGTTTAAAGGGCTACGAGCAGTACTTC.

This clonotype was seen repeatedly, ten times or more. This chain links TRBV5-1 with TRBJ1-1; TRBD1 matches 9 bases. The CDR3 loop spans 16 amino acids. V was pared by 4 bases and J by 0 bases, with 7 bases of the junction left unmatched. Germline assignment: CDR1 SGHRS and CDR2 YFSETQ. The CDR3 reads CASSPGQGRMNTEAFF. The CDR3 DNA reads TGCGCCAGCAGCCCGGGACAGGGTAGGATGAACACTGAAGCTTTCTTT.

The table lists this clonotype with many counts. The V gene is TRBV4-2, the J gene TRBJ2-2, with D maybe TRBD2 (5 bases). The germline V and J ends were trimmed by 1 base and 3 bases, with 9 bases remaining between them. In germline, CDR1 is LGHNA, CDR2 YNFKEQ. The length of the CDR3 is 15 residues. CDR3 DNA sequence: TGTGCCAGCAGCCAAGGGACTGTCCACACCGGGGAGCTGTTTTTT. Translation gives CASSQGTVHTGELFF.

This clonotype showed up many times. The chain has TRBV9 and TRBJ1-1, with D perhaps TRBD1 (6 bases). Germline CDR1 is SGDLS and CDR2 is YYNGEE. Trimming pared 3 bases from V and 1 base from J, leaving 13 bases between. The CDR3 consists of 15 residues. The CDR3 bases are TGTGCCAGCAGCGCAGGGGTGTCTCCGAACACTGAAGCTTTCTTT. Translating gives CASSAGVSPNTEAFF.

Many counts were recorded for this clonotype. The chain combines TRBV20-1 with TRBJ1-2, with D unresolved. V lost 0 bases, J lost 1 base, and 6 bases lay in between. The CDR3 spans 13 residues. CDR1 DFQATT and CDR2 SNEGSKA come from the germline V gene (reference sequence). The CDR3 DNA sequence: TGCAGTGCTAGAGATGGCGGTAACTATGGCTACACCTTC. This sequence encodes CSARDGGNYGYTF.

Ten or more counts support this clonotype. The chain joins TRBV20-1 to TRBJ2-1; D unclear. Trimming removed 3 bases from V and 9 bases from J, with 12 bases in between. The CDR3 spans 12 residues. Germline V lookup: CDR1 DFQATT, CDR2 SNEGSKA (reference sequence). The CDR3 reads CSARSQPGEQFF. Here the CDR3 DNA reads TGCAGTGCTAGGTCCCAGCCCGGTGAGCAGTTCTTC.

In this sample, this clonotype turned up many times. The chain's CDR3 is CASSVAGTGGLSYTF. The CDR3 nucleotides read TGTGCCAGCAGCGTGGCCGGGACAGGGGGCTTAAGCTACACCTTC. J is TRBJ1-2 and V is TRBV5-6, with TRBD1 matching 12 bases. CDR1 is SGHDT and CDR2 is YYEEEE in the germline V gene. The CDR3 sequence is 15 residues long. Unmatched junction bases numbered 10, after V lost 4 bases and J lost 9 bases.

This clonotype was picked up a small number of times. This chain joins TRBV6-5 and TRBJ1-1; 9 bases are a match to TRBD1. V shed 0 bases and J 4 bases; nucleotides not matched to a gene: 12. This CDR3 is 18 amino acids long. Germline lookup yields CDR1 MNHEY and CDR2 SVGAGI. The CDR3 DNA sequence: TGTGCCAGCAGTTACTCGACAGGGGGGCAGGGGTACGGCACTGAAGCTTTCTTT. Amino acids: CASSYSTGGQGYGTEAFF.

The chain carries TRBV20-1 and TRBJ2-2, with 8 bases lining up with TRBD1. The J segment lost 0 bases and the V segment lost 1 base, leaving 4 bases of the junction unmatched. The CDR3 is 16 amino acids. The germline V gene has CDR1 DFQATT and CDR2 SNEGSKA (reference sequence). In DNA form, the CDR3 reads TGCAGTGCTAGAGCCCAGGGGGCCCCGAACACCGGGGAGCTGTTTTTT. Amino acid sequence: CSARAQGAPNTGELFF.

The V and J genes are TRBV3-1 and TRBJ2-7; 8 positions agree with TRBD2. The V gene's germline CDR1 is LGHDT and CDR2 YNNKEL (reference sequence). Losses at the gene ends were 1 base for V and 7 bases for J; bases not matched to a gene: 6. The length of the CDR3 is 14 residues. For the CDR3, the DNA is TGTGCCAGCAGCCAAGCGCGGGGGGCGAGGGAGCAGTACTTC. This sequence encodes CASSQARGAREQYF.

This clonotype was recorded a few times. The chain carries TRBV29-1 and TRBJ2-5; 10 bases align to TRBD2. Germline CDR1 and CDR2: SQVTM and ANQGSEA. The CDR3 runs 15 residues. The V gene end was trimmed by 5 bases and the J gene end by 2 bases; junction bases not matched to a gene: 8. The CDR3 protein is CSVRERGGRQETQYF. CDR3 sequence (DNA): TGCAGCGTTCGGGAGCGGGGGGGCCGACAAGAGACCCAGTACTTC.

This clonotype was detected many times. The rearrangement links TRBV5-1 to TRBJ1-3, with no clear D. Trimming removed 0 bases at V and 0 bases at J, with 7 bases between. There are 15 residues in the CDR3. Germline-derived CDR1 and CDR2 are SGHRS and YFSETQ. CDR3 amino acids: CASSLEMSSGNTIYF. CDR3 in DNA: TGCGCCAGCAGCTTGGAGATGAGCTCTGGAAACACCATATATTTT.

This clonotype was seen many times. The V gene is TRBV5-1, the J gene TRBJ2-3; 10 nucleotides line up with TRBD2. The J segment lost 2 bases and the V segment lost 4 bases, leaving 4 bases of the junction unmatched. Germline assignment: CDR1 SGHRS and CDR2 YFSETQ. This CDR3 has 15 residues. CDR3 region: CASSDTSGATDTQYF. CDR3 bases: TGCGCCAGCAGCGATACTAGCGGGGCCACAGATACGCAGTATTTT. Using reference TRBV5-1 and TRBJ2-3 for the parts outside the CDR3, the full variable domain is KAGVTQTPRYLIKTRGQQVTLSCSPISGHRSVSWYQQTPGQGLQFLFEYFSETQRNKGNFPGRFSGRQFSNSRSEMNVSTLELGDSALYLCASSDTSGATDTQYFGPGTRLTVL.

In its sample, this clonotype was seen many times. CDR3 coding DNA: TGTGCCAGCAGTTTAGACAGAGTTGCCAATGAGCAGTTCTTC. Amino acid sequence: CASSLDRVANEQFF. The J gene is TRBJ2-1, the V gene TRBV27; D perhaps matches TRBD1 (5 bases). Trimming removed 2 bases from V and 6 bases from J, with 11 bases in between. In germline, CDR1 is MNHEY, CDR2 SMNVEV (reference sequence). The CDR3 totals 14 residues.

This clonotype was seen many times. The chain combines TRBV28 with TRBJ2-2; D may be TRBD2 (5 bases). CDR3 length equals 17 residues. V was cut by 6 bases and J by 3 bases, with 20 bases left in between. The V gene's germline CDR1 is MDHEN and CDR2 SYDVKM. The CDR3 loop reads CASSPIETLRDTGELFF. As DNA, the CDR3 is TGTGCCAGCAGCCCGATCGAGACTCTGAGGGACACCGGGGAGCTGTTTTTT.

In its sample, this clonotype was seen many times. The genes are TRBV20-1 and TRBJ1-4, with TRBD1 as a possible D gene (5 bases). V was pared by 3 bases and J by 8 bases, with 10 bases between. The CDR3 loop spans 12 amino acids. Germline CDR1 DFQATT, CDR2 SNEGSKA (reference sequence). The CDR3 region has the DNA TGCAGTGCTAGGACAGAGGAGGAAAAACTGTTTTTT. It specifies CSARTEEEKLFF.

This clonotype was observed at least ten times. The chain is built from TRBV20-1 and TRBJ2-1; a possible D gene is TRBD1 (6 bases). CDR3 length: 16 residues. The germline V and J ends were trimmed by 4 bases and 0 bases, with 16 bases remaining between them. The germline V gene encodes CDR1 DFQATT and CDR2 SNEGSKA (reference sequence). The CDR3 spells CSANPIQGFSYNEQFF. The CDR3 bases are TGCAGTGCTAACCCAATACAGGGATTCTCCTACAATGAGCAGTTCTTC.

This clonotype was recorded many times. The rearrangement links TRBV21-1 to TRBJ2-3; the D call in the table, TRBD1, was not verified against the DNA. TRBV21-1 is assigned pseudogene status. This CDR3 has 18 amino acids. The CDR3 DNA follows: TGTGCCAGCAGCAAAGATTTCCGGGACCCCGGTGATGTTTGGCCCCAGTATTTT. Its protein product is CASSKDFRDPGDVWPQYF.

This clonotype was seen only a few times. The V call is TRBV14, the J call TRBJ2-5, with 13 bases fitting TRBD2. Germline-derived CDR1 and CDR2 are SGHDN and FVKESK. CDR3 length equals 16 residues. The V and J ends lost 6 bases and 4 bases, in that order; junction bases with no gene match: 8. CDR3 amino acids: CASRRTSGGAGETQYF. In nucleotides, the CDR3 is TGTGCCAGCAGACGAACTAGCGGGGGGGCCGGAGAGACCCAGTACTTC.